This T cell receptor (beta chain) was identified during a study of radiotherapy plus CTLA-4 blockade in lung cancer. Across the whole study: Disease control was present in under 35% of patients, and objective responses in approximately 18%. Whole-study findings and limits: The authors reported that early blood T cell clone dynamics, with interferon-beta, best predicted response. Blood-borne expansion of tumor-derived TCR clones followed radiotherapy plus ipilimumab.

Produced via immunoSEQ multiplex PCR; TCRdb's table is partial and in-frame only. Of under 100,000 clones listed, roughly four fifths are singletons. Note on this clone: Its specificity is not known.

The CDR3 contains 16 residues. The rearrangement links TRBV12-2 to TRBJ2-7; TRBD2 is the table's D call, not checked against the DNA. TRBV12-2 is labeled a pseudogene. The sample consisted of peripheral blood, taken from a patient treated with radiotherapy plus ipilimumab. This receptor was identified in a human donor with non-small cell lung cancer that progressed on radiotherapy plus ipilimumab. The CDR3 sequence is CASRYPSGRSGGEQYF. Written as DNA, the CDR3 is TGTGCAAGTCGCTACCCTAGCGGGAGGTCTGGTGGCGAGCAGTACTTC.